This T cell receptor (beta chain) was identified in a study of PD-1 and CTLA-4 blockade in melanoma. Produced via immunoSEQ multiplex PCR; TCRdb's table is partial and in-frame only. This table has approximately 17,000 clones, around 70% appearing once. V shed 0 bases and J shed 0 bases, with 10 bases lying between them. This CDR3 comprises 16 residues. Germline V gene sequence: CDR1 WSHSY, CDR2 SAAADI. Only a few counts were recorded for this clone. The genes are TRBV10-2 and TRBJ2-3; D is undetermined. The sequence derives from a human donor with melanoma. Sequences were derived from CD8+ T cells from peripheral blood, sampled before anti-PD-1 treatment. The chain's CDR3 is CASSESLDASTDTQYF. The CDR3 region has the DNA TGCGCCAGCAGTGAGTCTCTAGATGCTAGCACAGATACGCAGTATTTT.